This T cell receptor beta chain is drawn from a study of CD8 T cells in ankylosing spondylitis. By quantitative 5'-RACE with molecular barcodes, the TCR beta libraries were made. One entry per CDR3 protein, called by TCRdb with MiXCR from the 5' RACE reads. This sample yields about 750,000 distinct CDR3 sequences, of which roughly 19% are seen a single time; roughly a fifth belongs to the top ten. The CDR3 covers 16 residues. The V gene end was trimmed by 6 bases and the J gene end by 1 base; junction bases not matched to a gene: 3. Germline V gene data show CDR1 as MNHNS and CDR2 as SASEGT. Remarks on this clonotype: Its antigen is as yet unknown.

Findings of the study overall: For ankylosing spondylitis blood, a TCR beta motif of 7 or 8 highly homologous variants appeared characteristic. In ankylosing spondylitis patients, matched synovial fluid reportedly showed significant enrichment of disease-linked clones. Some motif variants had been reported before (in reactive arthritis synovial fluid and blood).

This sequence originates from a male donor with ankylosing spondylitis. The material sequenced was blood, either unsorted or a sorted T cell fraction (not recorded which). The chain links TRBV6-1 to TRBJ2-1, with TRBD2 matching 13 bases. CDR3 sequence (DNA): TGTGCCAGCAGCCGGACTAGCGGGGGATCCTACAATGAGCAGTTCTTC. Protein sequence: CASSRTSGGSYNEQFF.